This T cell receptor (beta chain) was retrieved from a study of molecular identifiers for immune sequencing clone quantification. V was pared by 0 bases and J by 7 bases, with 6 bases of the junction left unmatched. The CDR3 has 15 residues. Germline CDR1 MGHRA, CDR2 YSYEKL. General observations from the study: For highly expanded clones, sizes could be underestimated when identical TCR molecules share a barcode. Detection of one spiked Jurkat cell's TCR RNA reportedly worked in about a million naive cells.

In preparing bulk TCR libraries, previously described methods and listed TCR primers were used. TCRdb recomputed calls from the PCR reads with MiXCR, one row per CDR3 protein. The sample holds 460,000 or so distinct CDR3 sequences, around 21% seen once. This clonotype was found many times. The antigen remains unidentified. This rearrangement joins TRBV4-1 to TRBJ2-7, with 10 bases identical to TRBD2. The sequencing input was naive CD8+ T cells from blood, with Jurkat cell RNA spiked in. As for subset: FACS-sorted CD8+CD4-CCR7+CD45RA+ naive T cells. The TCR originated in a human donor in good health. Some libraries in this study had Jurkat cell RNA spiked in. The CDR3 nucleotides read TGCGCCAGCAGCCAAGAGATTAAGACTAGCGGGGAGCAGTACTTC. Its protein is CASSQEIKTSGEQYF.